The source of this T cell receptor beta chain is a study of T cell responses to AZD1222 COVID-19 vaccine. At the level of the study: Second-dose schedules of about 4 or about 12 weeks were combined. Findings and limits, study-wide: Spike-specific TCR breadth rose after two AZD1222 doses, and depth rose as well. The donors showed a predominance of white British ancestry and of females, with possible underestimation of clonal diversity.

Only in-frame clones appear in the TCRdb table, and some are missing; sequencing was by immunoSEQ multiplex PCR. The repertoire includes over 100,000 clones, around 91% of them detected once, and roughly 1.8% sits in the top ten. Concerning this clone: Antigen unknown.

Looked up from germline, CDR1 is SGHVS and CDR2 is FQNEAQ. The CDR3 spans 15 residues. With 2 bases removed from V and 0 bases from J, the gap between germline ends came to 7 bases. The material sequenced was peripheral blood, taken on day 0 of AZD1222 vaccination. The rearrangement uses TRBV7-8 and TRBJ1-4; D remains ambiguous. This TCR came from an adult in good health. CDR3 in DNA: TGTGCCAGCAGCTTAAACACTGCAACTAATGAAAAACTGTTTTTT. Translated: CASSLNTATNEKLFF. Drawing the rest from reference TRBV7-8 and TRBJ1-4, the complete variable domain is GAGVSQSPRYKVAKRGQDVALRCDPISGHVSLFWYQQALGQGPEFLTYFQNEAQLDKSGLPSDRFFAERPEGSVSTLKIQRTQQEDSAVYLCASSLNTATNEKLFFGSGTQLSVL.